The source of this TCR beta chain is a study of cytomegalovirus exposure and HLA in healthy donors. The PCR contained 60 Vbeta and 13 Jbeta primers. TCRdb's copy holds only in-frame clones and misses some; the assay was immunoSEQ multiplex PCR. The sample has about 140,000 clones; around 75% are singletons. The origin of this receptor is a man aged 35 to 55 in good health and CMV-seronegative. The sequencing sample was made of PBMCs.

Here the CDR3 reads CASSIGLAGGGEQFF. The DNA of the CDR3 is TGTGCCAGTAGTATAGGCCTAGCGGGGGGAGGAGAGCAGTTCTTC. This rearrangement joins TRBV19 to TRBJ2-1; TRBD2 matches 11 bases. CDR3 length equals 15 residues. Germline V gene data show CDR1 as LNHDA and CDR2 as SQIVND (reference sequence). V was pared by 1 base and J by 10 bases, with 6 bases of the junction left unmatched.